These 13 T cell receptor beta chains came from one sample sequenced in a study of T cell repertoires in cytomegalovirus infection. TCRdb fed the reads into MiXCR, producing one record per CDR3 protein. The sample has 400,000 or so distinct CDR3 sequences; roughly 20% are singletons. The sequenced sample consisted of PBMCs. The receptors here all came from a human donor in good health (CMV status not recorded). Some clones in this sample may be carry-over from other donors' samples.

This clonotype has at least ten counts. This chain connects TRBV7-7 to TRBJ2-1; 8 positions match TRBD2. Unmatched junction bases numbered 12, after V lost 5 bases and J lost 9 bases. The CDR3 runs to 15 residues. Germline V gene sequence: CDR1 SSHAT, CDR2 FNYEAQ (reference sequence). This chain's CDR3 is CASSPVSGGQSEQFF. Here the CDR3 DNA reads TGTGCCAGCAGCCCCGTTTCGGGGGGGCAATCTGAGCAGTTCTTC.

V gene TRBV6-2 or TRBV6-3 combines with J gene TRBJ2-7, with D tentatively TRBD2 (5 bases). CDR3 length: 15 residues. Trimming shortened V by 6 bases and J by 4 bases, and 19 bases separated the two germline ends. Germline V CDR1 and CDR2: MNHEY, SVGEGT. DNA for the CDR3: TGTGCCAGCAGAGCCTGGAGAGGACTTTCGTACGAGCAGTACTTC. Its protein is CASRAWRGLSYEQYF.

The chain couples TRBV3-1 to TRBJ2-5, with 10 bases matching TRBD2. The germline gives CDR1 LGHDT, CDR2 YNNKEL (reference sequence). V was clipped by 1 base and J by 2 bases; unmatched bases: 4. The CDR3 contains 16 residues. CDR3 DNA sequence: TGTGCCAGCAGCCAAGGAGGACTAGCGGAACAAGAGACCCAGTACTTC. Encoded protein: CASSQGGLAEQETQYF.

The gene calls are TRBV28 and TRBJ1-1; TRBD1 is a possible D gene (6 bases). V was trimmed by 8 bases and J by 7 bases, leaving 11 bases between them. The germline V gene has CDR1 MDHEN and CDR2 SYDVKM. This CDR3 is built from 11 residues. The CDR3 nucleotides are TGTGCCAGCGGGGGCAGGGTTGAAGCTTTCTTT. Its translation: CASGGRVEAFF.

The chain employs TRBV18 and TRBJ1-6, with D possibly being TRBD1 (5 bases). V was clipped by 3 bases and J by 7 bases, with 7 bases between them. The germline gives CDR1 KGHSH, CDR2 LQKENI. This CDR3 region has 13 residues. CDR3 coding DNA: TGTGCCAGCTCACCCGAGGGGAATTCACCCCTCCACTTT. This translates into CASSPEGNSPLHF.

There are a few counts of this clonotype. This sequence joins TRBV19 and TRBJ2-1, with TRBD2 matching over 8 bases. This CDR3 contains 15 residues. Per germline, CDR1 LNHDA and CDR2 SQIVND (reference sequence). V shed 4 bases, J shed 4 bases, and the junction held 6 bases outside the gene matches. The DNA of the CDR3 is TGTGCCAGTAGTACCTCGGCGGGAGGATACAATGAGCAGTTCTTC. Encoded protein: CASSTSAGGYNEQFF.

This chain joins TRBV29-1 and TRBJ2-3; maybe TRBD1 (6 bases). Trimming pared 1 base from V and 3 bases from J, leaving 14 bases between. The length of the CDR3 is 15 residues. From germline, CDR1 is SQVTM and CDR2 ANQGSEA. The CDR3 DNA reads as TGCAGCGTTGAAGGGCCGCAGGGGAATACAGATACGCAGTATTTT. As protein: CSVEGPQGNTDTQYF.

There are a few counts of this clonotype. The V call is TRBV4-1, the J call TRBJ1-1; D call uncertain. V lost 0 bases to trimming and J lost 7 bases, with 9 bases between them. Looked up from germline, CDR1 is MGHRA and CDR2 is YSYEKL. The CDR3 loop spans 13 amino acids. CDR3 nucleotide sequence: TGCGCCAGCAGCCAAGATCGAGTGGGTGAAGCTTTCTTT. It yields the protein CASSQDRVGEAFF.

The gene calls are TRBV12-3 or TRBV12-4 and TRBJ2-5, with 7 bases identical to TRBD2. Losses at the gene ends were 6 bases for V and 1 base for J; bases not matched to a gene: 2. The CDR3 has 13 amino acids. This CDR3 is CASRLALQETQYF. In DNA, the CDR3 is TGTGCCAGCAGACTAGCGCTCCAAGAGACCCAGTACTTC.

The rearrangement links TRBV7-6 to TRBJ1-3; perhaps TRBD1 as D (6 bases). The CDR3 is 21 amino acids. V lost 8 bases and J lost 0, with 32 bases in between. Per germline, CDR1 SGHVS and CDR2 FNYEAQ. The CDR3 bases are TGTGCCAGCGATCCCAATACCCGGCACAGGGTTGGATCGAACTCTGGAAACACCATATATTTT. Translated: CASDPNTRHRVGSNSGNTIYF.

This clonotype was detected only a few times. This chain connects TRBV7-9 to TRBJ2-7; possible D gene TRBD1, 7 bases. V shed 5 bases and J shed 0 bases, with 20 bases lying between them. The CDR3 length is 17 residues. Germline-derived CDR1 and CDR2 are SEHNR and FQNEAQ (reference sequence). As DNA, the CDR3 is TGTGCCAGCAGCGGACCGGGGGTCGACAGGGCCTCCTACGAGCAGTACTTC. Encoded protein: CASSGPGVDRASYEQYF. The full variable domain, with the rest looked up from reference TRBV7-9 and TRBJ2-7, is DTGVSQNPRHKITKRGQNVTFRCDPISEHNRLYWYRQTLGQGPEFLTYFQNEAQLEKSRLLSDRFSAERPKGSFSTLEIQRTEQGDSAMYLCASSGPGVDRASYEQYFGPGTRLTVT.

This clonotype was seen a handful of times. This chain uses TRBV4-1 with TRBJ1-5; D gene uncertain. This CDR3 spans 15 amino acids. Germline V CDR1 and CDR2: MGHRA, YSYEKL. Trimming removed 6 bases from V and 3 bases from J, with 15 bases in between. The CDR3 is CASRQSFLDNQPQHF. DNA of the CDR3: TGCGCCAGCAGGCAGAGCTTTTTGGACAATCAGCCCCAGCATTTT.

The chain recombines TRBV7-6 with TRBJ2-1; TRBD1 agrees at 10 bases. Germline loops: CDR1 SGHVS, CDR2 FNYEAQ. Unmatched junction bases numbered 3, after V lost 6 bases and J lost 4 bases. The CDR3 has 14 amino acids. Here the CDR3 DNA reads TGTGCCAGCAGGGGACAGGGGATATACAATGAGCAGTTCTTC. It is translated as CASRGQGIYNEQFF.